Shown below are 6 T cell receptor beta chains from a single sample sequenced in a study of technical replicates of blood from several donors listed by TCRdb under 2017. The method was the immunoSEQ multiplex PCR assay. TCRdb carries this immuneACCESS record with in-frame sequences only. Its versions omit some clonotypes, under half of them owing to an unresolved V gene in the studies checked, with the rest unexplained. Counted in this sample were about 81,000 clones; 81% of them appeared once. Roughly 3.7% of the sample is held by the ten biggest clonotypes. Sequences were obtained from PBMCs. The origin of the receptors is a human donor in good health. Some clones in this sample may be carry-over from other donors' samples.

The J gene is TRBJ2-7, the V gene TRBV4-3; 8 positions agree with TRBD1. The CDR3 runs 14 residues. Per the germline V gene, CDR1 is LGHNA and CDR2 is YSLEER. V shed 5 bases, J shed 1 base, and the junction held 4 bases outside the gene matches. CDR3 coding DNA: TGCGCCAGCAGCACCGGACAGGGATCCTACGAGCAGTACTTC. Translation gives CASSTGQGSYEQYF.

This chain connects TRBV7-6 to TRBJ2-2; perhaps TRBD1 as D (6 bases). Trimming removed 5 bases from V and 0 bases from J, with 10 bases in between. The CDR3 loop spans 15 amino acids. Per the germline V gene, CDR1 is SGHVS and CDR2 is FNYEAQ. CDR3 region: CASSLQGSNTGELFF. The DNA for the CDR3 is TGTGCCAGCAGCCTACAGGGTTCGAACACCGGGGAGCTGTTTTTT.

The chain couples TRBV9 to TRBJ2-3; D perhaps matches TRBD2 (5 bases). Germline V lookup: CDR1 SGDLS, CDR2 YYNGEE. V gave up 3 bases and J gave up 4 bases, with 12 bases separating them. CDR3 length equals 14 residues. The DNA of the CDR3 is TGTGCCAGCAGCGCCCGGGCGGGTTCAGATACGCAGTATTTT. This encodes CASSARAGSDTQYF.

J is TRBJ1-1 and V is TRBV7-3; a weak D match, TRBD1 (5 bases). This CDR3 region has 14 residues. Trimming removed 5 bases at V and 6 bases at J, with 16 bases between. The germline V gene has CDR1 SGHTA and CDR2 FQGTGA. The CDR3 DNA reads TGTGCCAGCAGCGCCCGGGCCTGGGGCTCTGAAGCTTTCTTT. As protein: CASSARAWGSEAFF.

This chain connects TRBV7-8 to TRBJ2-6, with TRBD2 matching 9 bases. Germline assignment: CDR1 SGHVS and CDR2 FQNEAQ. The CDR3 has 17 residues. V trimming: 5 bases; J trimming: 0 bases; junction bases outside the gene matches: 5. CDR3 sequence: CASSGLAGSSGANVLTF. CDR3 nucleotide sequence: TGTGCCAGCAGCGGTCTAGCGGGGTCCTCTGGGGCCAACGTCCTGACTTTC.

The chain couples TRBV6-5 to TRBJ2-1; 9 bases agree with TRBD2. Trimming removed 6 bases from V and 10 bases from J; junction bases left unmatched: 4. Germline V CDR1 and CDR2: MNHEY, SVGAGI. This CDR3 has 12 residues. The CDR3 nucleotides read TGTGCCAGCAGCACTAGCGGGCGGGAGCAGTTCTTC. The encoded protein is CASSTSGREQFF.